This T cell receptor beta chain was identified during a study of CD8 T cells in Susac syndrome. Across the whole study: Each patient with Susac syndrome, at the time of blood draw, was therapy-naive, on corticosteroids, or on intravenous immunoglobulin alone.

In the case of this clonotype: Antigen unknown.

Random hexamers were used to reverse transcribe roughly 0.45 to 1 ug of RNA. Each CDR3 protein is one row after TCRdb ran MiXCR on the immunoSEQ multiplex PCR reads. The sample contains hundreds of thousands of distinct CDR3 sequences, less than 95% of which appear only once. Study results and limitations: Repertoires of Susac syndrome CD4+ T cells lacked clonal expansion.

Germline loops: CDR1 SGHTA, CDR2 FQGNSA. Germline trimming cut 5 bases from V and 1 base from J; bases unmatched to any gene: 7. This CDR3 is 15 amino acids long. Sequencing was done on a sample of CD4+ T cells from PBMCs. The chain carries TRBV7-2 and TRBJ2-7; 8 bases match TRBD1. The receptor's source is a human donor with Susac syndrome. The DNA for the CDR3 is TGTGCCAGCAGCATGGACAGGGAAGCATCCTACGAGCAGTACTTC. Its translation: CASSMDREASYEQYF.